The rows below give T cell receptor beta chains drawn from one sample of a study of blood T cell repertoires in COVID-19. Profiled with immunoSEQ multiplex PCR; TCRdb holds only in-frame clones, not every one. Found here are roughly 200,000 clones, around 80% of them singletons; the top ten hold roughly 12%. The sample comprised peripheral blood. These receptors were collected from an elderly woman with COVID-19, enrolled during active disease. Each CDR3 is given with its conserved first and last residue. Each record gives: V gene, CDR3 protein.

v_call: TRBV19; cdr3_aa: CASSIGPQRQGARTEAFF
v_call: TRBV6-1; cdr3_aa: CASSGPHRGRTYNEQFF
v_call: TRBV11-3; cdr3_aa: CASSLDLRGYEQYF
v_call: TRBV4-1; cdr3_aa: CASSQVAGGLYNEQFF
v_call: TRBV7-6; cdr3_aa: CASSLMQRGGRGETQYF
v_call: TRBV7-8; cdr3_aa: CASSFTRIPYNEQFF
v_call: TRBV7-9; cdr3_aa: CASSVGTSGRHSTGELFF
v_call: TRBV5-1; cdr3_aa: CASSLEWGDNEQFF
v_call: TRBV11-3; cdr3_aa: CASTRTGGTDTQYF
v_call: TRBV19; cdr3_aa: CASNDRGWDYGYTF
v_call: TRBV20-1; cdr3_aa: CSASTGAAAFF
v_call: TRBV15; cdr3_aa: CATSRDLSAGQGLQETQYF
v_call: TRBV9; cdr3_aa: CASSVAPGQIQDGNQPQHF
v_call: TRBV11-2; cdr3_aa: CASSLPVYEQYF
v_call: TRBV29-1; cdr3_aa: CSVNRGSTEAFF
v_call: TRBV18; cdr3_aa: CASSQITGSQNIQYF
v_call: TRBV19; cdr3_aa: CASSTLSGGPSYNEQFF
v_call: TRBV27; cdr3_aa: CASSPGEGTQYF
v_call: TRBV19; cdr3_aa: CASNLDRATGELFF
v_call: TRBV20-1; cdr3_aa: CSASPKRTYNEQFF
v_call: TRBV4-2; cdr3_aa: CASSQGQGETQYF
v_call: TRBV5-1; cdr3_aa: CASTRASGDTDTQYF
v_call: TRBV2; cdr3_aa: CASREQGAHGYTF
v_call: TRBV5-1; cdr3_aa: CASSLGGEDQYF
v_call: TRBV7-2; cdr3_aa: CASSLAGGLLSYEQYF
v_call: TRBV20-1; cdr3_aa: CSASDWETGELFF
v_call: TRBV15; cdr3_aa: CATSRGTGDYGYTF
v_call: TRBV19; cdr3_aa: CASSLDRDLYQPQHF
v_call: TRBV5-1; cdr3_aa: CASSTGQSTEAFF
v_call: TRBV6-6; cdr3_aa: CASSYILDRSYEQYF
v_call: TRBV7-8; cdr3_aa: CASSLARFSGYTF
v_call: TRBV19; cdr3_aa: CASSPRGGANYGYTF
v_call: TRBV7-6; cdr3_aa: CASSLEALGRRGYEQYF
v_call: TRBV28; cdr3_aa: CASSRPDIGYGYTF
v_call: TRBV5-1; cdr3_aa: CASSLANSRSTDTQYF
v_call: TRBV15; cdr3_aa: CATTQTGTGGPRLFF
v_call: TRBV27; cdr3_aa: CASSSGLAGGFYNEQFF
v_call: TRBV28; cdr3_aa: CASRASGTPVLNEQFF
v_call: TRBV7-8; cdr3_aa: CASSLTGTKIMGYTF
v_call: TRBV28; cdr3_aa: CASSLRGWQGASGYTF
v_call: TRBV5-4; cdr3_aa: CASSLDQRGSSYEQYF
v_call: TRBV28; cdr3_aa: CASSLRISYNSPLHF
v_call: TRBV4-3; cdr3_aa: CASSQERTSGGYTQYF
v_call: TRBV7-2; cdr3_aa: CASSLFTENTEAFF
v_call: TRBV19; cdr3_aa: CASSIVGTGELFF